Listed below are T cell receptor beta chains from one sample, sequenced in a study of T cell responses to AZD1222 COVID-19 vaccine. This table comes from immunoSEQ multiplex PCR, and its TCRdb copy is limited to in-frame clones, with some not included. The data hold fewer than 90,000 clones, with about nine tenths observed a single time. The sample was peripheral blood, taken 28 days after the second AZD1222 dose. These receptors all stem from an adult who received the AZD1222 COVID-19 vaccine. CDR3s leave out the opening cysteine and the closing phenylalanine or tryptophan. Each record gives: V gene, J gene, CDR3 length, CDR3 protein.

TRBV3-1/TRBV3-2	TRBJ2-1	13	ASSPYGGGNNEQF
TRBV6-5	TRBJ2-3	11	ASSIHREDTQY
TRBV7-3	TRBJ2-1	13	ASSFQAGGLNEQF
TRBV12-3/TRBV12-4	TRBJ2-1	11	ASSPTPLNEQF
TRBV12-5	TRBJ2-3	13	ASGRGLGGTDTQY
TRBV12-5	TRBJ1-3	12	ASGLGTSGNTIY
TRBV6-2/TRBV6-3	TRBJ2-3	15	ASSYPSTRPSTDTQY
TRBV18	TRBJ1-3	13	ASSPTVYSGNTIY
TRBV11-2	TRBJ2-1	17	ASSLVGTSGVSSYNEQF
TRBV12-3/TRBV12-4	TRBJ1-3	10	ASSLGGYTIY
TRBV18	TRBJ1-2	9	ASSPTDGYT
TRBV29-1	TRBJ1-5	12	SVRQGPGNQPQH
TRBV3-1/TRBV3-2	TRBJ2-7	10	ASSQGSHEQY
TRBV28	TRBJ1-6	13	ASRRDRGSNSPLH
TRBV10-3	TRBJ1-4	12	AISDQGADEKLF
TRBV6-5	TRBJ1-3	12	ASSRQFYGNTIY
TRBV6-2/TRBV6-3	TRBJ2-7	14	ASSDYRDRGKYEQY
TRBV28	TRBJ1-2	12	ASSFTGPVEGYT
TRBV4-2	TRBJ1-2	12	ASSQTGTGVGYT
TRBV18	TRBJ1-1	11	ASSAGENTEAF
TRBV7-2	TRBJ1-3	11	ASSLDRRSTIY
TRBV19	TRBJ2-1	13	ASLARGVADNEQF
TRBV13	TRBJ2-1	14	ASSWRTSGRNNEQF
TRBV28	TRBJ1-6	12	ATTPTLYNSPLH
TRBV27	TRBJ1-5	14	ASGTVSPYSNQPQH
TRBV5-1	TRBJ1-1	11	ASSFEGNTEAF
TRBV7-2	TRBJ1-2	16	ASSITPGTGDPPRGYT
TRBV10-2	TRBJ1-2	10	ASSLRGLGYT
TRBV5-1	TRBJ2-2	11	ASSFRGDGELF
TRBV11-2	TRBJ2-2	17	ASSRRGLAGGTDTGELF
TRBV7-8	TRBJ2-3	11	ASTPSLANTQY
TRBV5-5	TRBJ1-4	14	ASSKWLGPSNEKLF
TRBV7-8	TRBJ2-1	18	ASSSIRTSGRVSSYNEQF
TRBV12-3/TRBV12-4	TRBJ1-2	9	ASSLLGSYT
TRBV27	TRBJ2-1	12	ASSLFRGSHEQF
TRBV15	TRBJ1-6	16	ATSKIQNRGLGNSPLH
TRBV7-3	TRBJ1-2	12	ASSPRVGARGYT
TRBV30	TRBJ2-2	11	AWNRENTGELF
TRBV20-1	TRBJ1-1	8	RRGNTEAF
TRBV19	TRBJ1-2	11	ASSAFLGDGYT
TRBV2	TRBJ1-3	12	ASSDSGSGNTIY
TRBV5-6	TRBJ1-2	11	ASSLGGRGGYT
TRBV19	TRBJ2-7	12	ASSRQGIVNEQY
TRBV5-1	TRBJ1-2	13	ASSLPTGLNYGYT
TRBV7-2	TRBJ2-5	12	ASSLAGGRETQY
TRBV28	TRBJ2-7	11	ASSEGTALEQY
TRBV28	TRBJ2-5	9	ASSFQETQY
TRBV5-4	TRBJ2-7	11	ASSWTSGSEQY
TRBV20-1	TRBJ2-7	13	SASKLAGYSYEQY
TRBV4-3	TRBJ2-3	13	ASSQTTDRTDTQY
TRBV2	TRBJ1-5	13	ASRWDSYSNQPQH